This passage covers 29 T cell receptor beta chains from one sample sequenced in a study of neurological immune-mediated disorders (dated by TCRdb to about 2019). Library prep was done by 5' RACE. Instrument used: Illumina HiSeq 2500. The public sequencing data were trimmed at Q25 with fastp and processed into clonotypes with MiXCR by TCRdb, which kept only in-frame beta chains. For every CDR3 protein sequence, its rows merge into one entry that carries the most common genes and DNA. The sample table shows fewer than 75,000 distinct CDR3 sequences, and 4.5% to 5.5% are seen once. In total, the top ten clones hold 6.9% of the sample. The specimen sequenced was PBMCs. The receptor set was obtained from a man aged 25-40 years with multiple sclerosis.

The V gene is TRBV5-1, the J gene TRBJ2-1, with 10 bases aligning to TRBD1. This CDR3 comprises 15 residues. From germline, CDR1 is SGHRS and CDR2 YFSETQ. V lost 6 bases and J lost 5; bases outside the gene matches: 8. In DNA form, the CDR3 reads TGCGCCAGCATCCTCGGGGACAGGGGAAACAATGAGCAGTTCTTC. Translation gives CASILGDRGNNEQFF.

This clonotype was seen repeatedly, ten times or more. V gene TRBV4-1 combines with J gene TRBJ2-1; perhaps TRBD2 as D (6 bases). The germline V and J ends were trimmed by 0 bases and 2 bases, with 8 bases remaining between them. The CDR3 totals 15 residues. In germline, CDR1 is MGHRA, CDR2 YSYEKL. The DNA of the CDR3 is TGCGCCAGCAGCCAAGATCCGGGGGCCTACAATGAGCAGTTCTTC. Protein product: CASSQDPGAYNEQFF.

J is TRBJ2-6 and V is TRBV5-1; D unclear. Trimming pared 1 base from V and 0 bases from J, leaving 8 bases between. Per germline, CDR1 SGHRS and CDR2 YFSETQ. The CDR3 is made up of 16 amino acids. This chain's CDR3 is CASSLPEVSGANVLTF. The DNA for the CDR3 is TGCGCCAGCAGCTTGCCCGAAGTCTCTGGGGCCAACGTCCTGACTTTC.

This clonotype was seen ten or more times. The V and J genes are TRBV6-1 and TRBJ1-1; 8 positions match TRBD1. The CDR3 runs 15 residues. J gave up 3 bases and V 7 bases, and 10 bases lay outside the gene matches. Germline V gene sequence: CDR1 MNHNS, CDR2 SASEGT. CDR3 sequence reads: CASTSRRGPHTEAFF. The CDR3 nucleotides are TGTGCCAGCACTAGTCGCAGGGGGCCACACACTGAAGCTTTCTTT.

This clonotype was detected many times. The CDR3 region is CASSKGIGGETQYF. The CDR3 DNA reads TGTGCCAGCAGCAAAGGAATCGGGGGGGAGACCCAGTACTTC. The J gene is TRBJ2-5, the V gene TRBV5-6; 7 bases are shared with TRBD2. Germline CDR1 is SGHDT and CDR2 is YYEEEE. The CDR3 consists of 14 residues. V dropped 4 bases and J dropped 5; count of bases not matched to a gene: 8.

This clonotype has ten or more counts. The chain combines TRBV7-9 with TRBJ1-4; D remains ambiguous. V lost 2 bases to trimming and J lost 5 bases, with 12 bases between them. Germline V gene sequence: CDR1 SEHNR, CDR2 FQNEAQ (reference sequence). The CDR3 has 15 amino acids. The CDR3 nucleotides read TGTGCCAGCAGCTTAATGGGAGGACCAAATGAAAAACTGTTTTTT. Amino acids: CASSLMGGPNEKLFF.

This clonotype was observed at least ten times. This rearrangement joins TRBV5-1 to TRBJ2-6; 8 nucleotides match TRBD1. V gave up 4 bases and J gave up 0 bases; unmatched junction bases: 18. Germline-derived CDR1 and CDR2 are SGHRS and YFSETQ. The CDR3 sequence is 21 residues long. CDR3 sequence: CASSPTPRQGYIPSGANVLTF. The CDR3 coding sequence is TGCGCCAGCAGCCCAACCCCCCGACAGGGGTATATCCCCTCTGGGGCCAACGTCCTGACTTTC.

This clonotype was recorded many times. J is TRBJ2-1 and V is TRBV5-1, with D unresolved. The V end was cut by 0 bases, the J end by 11 bases, with 9 bases between. The germline gives CDR1 SGHRS, CDR2 YFSETQ. This CDR3 spans 12 amino acids. CDR3 nucleotide sequence: TGCGCCAGCAGCTTGGATTTGGTAAAGCAGTTCTTC. Translation gives CASSLDLVKQFF. The full variable domain, rest sourced from reference TRBV5-1 and TRBJ2-1, is KAGVTQTPRYLIKTRGQQVTLSCSPISGHRSVSWYQQTPGQGLQFLFEYFSETQRNKGNFPGRFSGRQFSNSRSEMNVSTLELGDSALYLCASSLDLVKQFFGPGTRLTVL.

This clonotype was counted ten times or more. V and J are TRBV4-1 and TRBJ2-1, with TRBD1 as a possible D gene (5 bases). The germline CDR1 and CDR2 sequences are MGHRA and YSYEKL. Trimming removed 5 bases from V and 8 bases from J, with 25 bases in between. The length of the CDR3 is 17 residues. The DNA for the CDR3 is TGCGCCAGCAGCGGGTACAACGACAGAGTAAACCCCCATGAGCAGTTCTTC. This codes for CASSGYNDRVNPHEQFF.

This clonotype has a count of ten or more. This chain joins TRBV2 and TRBJ2-5, with 11 bases aligning to TRBD2. The CDR3 runs to 16 residues. CDR1 and CDR2 from the germline V gene are SNHLY and FYNNEI. Trimming took 8 bases from V and 0 from J; bases not matched to a gene: 8. Here the CDR3 DNA reads TGTGCCAGCGGGGGACTAGCGGTTGGGTACCAAGAGACCCAGTACTTC. Its translation is CASGGLAVGYQETQYF.

The table lists this clonotype with many counts. The V and J genes are TRBV5-1 and TRBJ2-1; D gene unclear. V was pared by 0 bases and J by 7 bases, with 8 bases between. The CDR3 sequence is 13 residues long. From germline, CDR1 is SGHRS and CDR2 YFSETQ. CDR3 protein: CASSLGLINEQFF. The DNA of the CDR3 is TGCGCCAGCAGCTTGGGGCTCATAAATGAGCAGTTCTTC.

The rearrangement uses TRBV6-1 and TRBJ2-7; D not certain. V lost 3 bases to trimming and J lost 0 bases, with 12 bases between them. Germline assignment: CDR1 MNHNS and CDR2 SASEGT. The CDR3 runs 15 residues. The CDR3 loop reads CASSEGGASSYEQYV. The CDR3 coding sequence is TGTGCCAGCAGTGAGGGCGGTGCGAGCTCCTACGAGCAGTACGTC.

This clonotype was seen at least ten times. The rearrangement uses TRBV7-9 and TRBJ1-2; D is perhaps TRBD1 (5 bases). The length of the CDR3 is 14 residues. Germline values: CDR1 SEHNR, CDR2 FQNEAQ (reference sequence). Trimming stripped 3 bases from V and 10 bases from J, with 18 bases between. CDR3 in amino acids: CASSFLQESDTYTF. The CDR3 nucleotides are TGTGCCAGCAGCTTCTTACAGGAGTCCGATACCTACACCTTC.

The chain couples TRBV20-1 to TRBJ1-4; unclear D gene. The CDR3 covers 13 residues. Trimming took 4 bases from V and 2 from J, leaving 8 bases between them. Germline V gene lookup returns CDR1 DFQATT and CDR2 SNEGSKA (reference sequence). The CDR3 region is CSAMVSTNEKLFF. CDR3 sequence (DNA): TGCAGTGCTATGGTTAGCACTAATGAAAAACTGTTTTTT.

This clonotype was seen ten or more times. The chain uses TRBV12-3 or TRBV12-4 and TRBJ1-1, with D perhaps matching TRBD1 (6 bases). V was clipped by 5 bases and J by 5 bases, with 18 bases between them. CDR3 length equals 15 residues. CDR3 sequence: CASSPIPGVVTEAFF. The DNA of the CDR3 is TGTGCCAGCAGTCCTATTCCAGGGGTGGTGACTGAAGCTTTCTTT.

For the CDR3, the DNA is TGCAGTGCTAGTCCAGGATTTGGCTACGAGCAGTACTTC. Protein product: CSASPGFGYEQYF. This sequence joins TRBV20-1 and TRBJ2-7; unclear D gene. Trimming removed 3 bases from V and 3 bases from J, with 12 bases in between. CDR1 is DFQATT and CDR2 is SNEGSKA in the germline V gene (reference sequence). This CDR3 spans 13 amino acids.

This clonotype was counted at least ten times. The chain joins TRBV12-3 or TRBV12-4 to TRBJ2-1; D unresolved. With 2 bases removed from V and 5 bases from J, the gap between germline ends came to 7 bases. The CDR3 contains 13 residues. CDR3 region: CASSLISDNEQFF. The CDR3 DNA sequence: TGTGCCAGCAGTTTAATTAGTGACAATGAGCAGTTCTTC.

This clonotype was detected ten times or more. The chain combines TRBV25-1 with TRBJ1-1; D is unclear. Germline values: CDR1 MGHDK, CDR2 SYGVNS. Trimming took 6 bases from V and 0 from J, leaving 14 bases between them. The CDR3 totals 15 residues. The chain's CDR3 is CASRAGKLVNTEAFF. CDR3 bases: TGTGCCAGCAGGGCGGGGAAGCTAGTGAACACTGAAGCTTTCTTT.

This clonotype was counted ten times or more. V and J are TRBV5-1 and TRBJ2-1; 12 positions agree with TRBD2. Germline V gene lookup returns CDR1 SGHRS and CDR2 YFSETQ. V lost 3 bases and J lost 6; bases outside the gene matches: 10. This CDR3 is 17 amino acids long. The CDR3 sequence: CASSSSQLAGGLNEQFF. CDR3 sequence (DNA): TGCGCCAGCAGCTCCAGCCAACTAGCGGGGGGTCTCAATGAGCAGTTCTTC.

On this clonotype itself: The DNA is omitted, as the CDR3 cannot be located on it reliably, and the CDR3 follows TCRdb's listing. The chain carries TRBV28 and TRBJ1-6; whether TRBD1, the table's D call, matches the DNA was not checked. Germline CDR1 is MDHEN and CDR2 is SYDVKM. Termini included, the CDR3 measures 16 amino acids. CDR3 in amino acids: CASSSFGTGSRSPLNF.

This clonotype was counted ten times or more. V and J are TRBV6-6 and TRBJ1-2; D is possibly TRBD1 (5 bases). V was shortened by 2 bases and J by 4 bases, with 8 bases between the two germline ends. Germline CDR1 and CDR2: MNHNY and SVGAGI (reference sequence). This CDR3 has 13 amino acids. This CDR3 reads CASSYGDLYGYTF. CDR3 bases: TGTGCCAGCAGTTACGGGGACCTCTATGGCTACACCTTC.

This clonotype was counted between two and nine times. The chain uses TRBV7-8 and TRBJ1-1; D is possibly TRBD1 (5 bases). The V and J ends lost 5 bases and 3 bases respectively, with 10 bases between them. Germline lookup yields CDR1 SGHVS and CDR2 FQNEAQ. The CDR3 is made up of 13 amino acids. In DNA form, the CDR3 reads TGTGCCAGCAGCCAAAGCAGGGACACTGAAGCTTTCTTT. This codes for CASSQSRDTEAFF.

About this clonotype itself: Possible read error: a much larger clone is one base away. The chain is built from TRBV5-1 and TRBJ2-1, with D perhaps TRBD2 (6 bases). Germline CDR1 and CDR2: SGHRS and YFSETQ. The CDR3 consists of 14 residues. The V end was cut by 5 bases, the J end by 2 bases, with 11 bases between. For the CDR3, the DNA is TGCGCCAGCAGGCCGGGGGAAACCTACAATGAGCAGTTCTTC. The encoded protein is CASRPGETYNEQFF.

Ten or more counts support this clonotype. The chain uses TRBV27 and TRBJ2-5; possibly TRBD1 or TRBD2 for D (6 bases each). The CDR3 sequence is 15 residues long. The V end lost 4 bases, the J end lost 5 bases, and 17 bases lay between the germline ends. Germline lookup yields CDR1 MNHEY and CDR2 SMNVEV (reference sequence). In nucleotides, the CDR3 is TGTGCCAGCAGTTCCCCACAGGGTGGGGGGGAGACCCAGTACTTC. Translated: CASSSPQGGGETQYF.

This clonotype was counted between two and nine times. The junction differs from germline at one of its ends, possibly a read error. This sequence joins TRBV27 and TRBJ1-6; perhaps TRBD1 as D (6 bases). CDR3 length: 13 amino acids. Germline CDR1 and CDR2: MNHEY and SMNVEV (reference sequence). CDR3 DNA: TGTGCCAGCAGCCAAGCTAGGGGGTCACCCCTACACTTT. Residues: CASSQARGSPLHF.

This clonotype has a count of ten or more. V gene TRBV3-1 combines with J gene TRBJ1-2; D is unresolved. Germline values: CDR1 LGHDT, CDR2 YNNKEL (reference sequence). The CDR3 length is 14 residues. The ends were cut back, 0 bases at V and 7 bases at J, with 12 bases in the middle. CDR3 in amino acids: CASSQDTAEAGYTF. The CDR3 DNA is TGTGCCAGCAGCCAAGACACAGCTGAGGCTGGCTACACCTTC.

This clonotype appeared a few times. V and J are TRBV20-1 and TRBJ1-2; no reliable D call. CDR1 is DFQATT, CDR2 SNEGSKA, per germline (reference sequence). V shed 5 bases and J shed 0 bases, with 10 bases lying between them. The CDR3 sequence is 13 residues long. The CDR3 DNA follows: TGCAGTGCTGAAGACGGAACTAACTATGGCTACACCTTC. This translates into CSAEDGTNYGYTF.

This clonotype has more than one count but fewer than ten. The J gene is TRBJ1-2, the V gene TRBV20-1; 7 positions match TRBD1. CDR3 length: 16 residues. V lost 6 bases and J lost 2; bases outside the gene matches: 15. Germline CDR1 DFQATT, CDR2 SNEGSKA (reference sequence). CDR3 DNA sequence: TGCAGTGCAGACCGGGACAGACGGCACCGAAACTATGGCTACACCTTC. Protein product: CSADRDRRHRNYGYTF.

This clonotype showed up just a few times. V and J are TRBV20-1 and TRBJ1-1; D ambiguous. V was cut by 0 bases and J by 7 bases, with 6 bases left in between. The CDR3 has 11 amino acids. The germline CDR1 and CDR2 sequences are DFQATT and SNEGSKA (reference sequence). The CDR3 bases are TGCAGTGCTAGAGATGAAAATGAAGCTTTCTTT. Amino acid sequence: CSARDENEAFF.